These 10 T cell receptor beta chains were all obtained from the same sample, sequenced in a study of cytomegalovirus exposure and HLA in healthy donors. The PCR ran on 60 Vbeta and 13 Jbeta primers. Produced via immunoSEQ multiplex PCR; TCRdb's table is partial and in-frame only. The sample contains roughly 150,000 clones, just under 75% of which appear only once. Input material: PBMCs. The receptors stem from a young woman in good health and CMV-seronegative.

This clone was counted between two and nine times. This chain connects TRBV5-4 to TRBJ1-1; perhaps TRBD1 as D (6 bases). The germline gives CDR1 SGHNT, CDR2 YYREEE (reference sequence). The CDR3 sequence is 14 residues long. V was trimmed by 5 bases and J by 2 bases, leaving 13 bases between them. CDR3 region: CASRHGQYNTEAFF. DNA of the CDR3: TGTGCCAGCAGACATGGACAGTACAACACTGAAGCTTTCTTT. Using reference TRBV5-4 and TRBJ1-1 for the parts outside the CDR3, the full variable domain is ETGVTQSPTHLIKTRGQQVTLRCSSQSGHNTVSWYQQALGQGPQFIFQYYREEENGRGNFPPRFSGLQFPNYSSELNVNALELDDSALYLCASRHGQYNTEAFFGQGTRLTVV.

V is TRBV6-5 and J is TRBJ1-2; D may be TRBD1 (6 bases). Germline V gene lookup returns CDR1 MNHEY and CDR2 SVGAGI. V shed 5 bases and J shed 2 bases, with 15 bases lying between them. This CDR3 spans 15 amino acids. The CDR3 sequence is CASSRDKGGNYGYTF. CDR3 coding DNA: TGTGCCAGCAGTCGGGATAAAGGGGGAAACTATGGCTACACCTTC.

Turning to this clone: The same CDR3 is also encoded by other DNA sequences in this sample. This chain links TRBV30 with TRBJ1-2; 7 positions match TRBD1. The CDR3 runs to 17 residues. Germline CDR1 and CDR2: GTSNPN and SVGIG (reference sequence). V was clipped by 1 base and J by 11 bases; unmatched bases: 22. The CDR3 protein is CAWSAPGGYLRGVGYTF. The DNA for the CDR3 is TGTGCCTGGAGTGCCCCAGGGGGATATCTGAGGGGGGTTGGATACACCTTC.

The J gene is TRBJ1-6, the V gene TRBV6-6, with D possibly TRBD1 on 5 matching bases. The V gene's germline CDR1 is MNHNY and CDR2 SVGAGI (reference sequence). The length of the CDR3 is 14 residues. V shed 4 bases and J shed 9 bases, with 13 bases lying between them. Written as DNA, the CDR3 is TGTGCCAGCAGTTCGGCAGGGTTTACTTCACCCCTCCACTTT. This encodes CASSSAGFTSPLHF.

The chain uses TRBV28 and TRBJ1-4; D remains ambiguous. From germline, CDR1 is MDHEN and CDR2 SYDVKM. V was trimmed by 0 bases and J by 1 base, leaving 9 bases between them. The CDR3 covers 16 residues. The CDR3 sequence is CASSLWIRRTNEKLFF. CDR3 sequence (DNA): TGTGCCAGCAGTTTATGGATCAGGCGAACTAATGAAAAACTGTTTTTT.

In its sample, this clone was seen a few times. The chain joins TRBV7-3 to TRBJ2-5; 15 bases line up with TRBD2. The CDR3 runs 17 residues. CDR1 is SGHTA, CDR2 FQGTGA, per germline. The trim removed 2 bases at V and 0 bases at J, leaving 1 base unmatched. As DNA, the CDR3 is TGTGCCAGCAGCTTAGGACTAGCGGGGGGGTACCAAGAGACCCAGTACTTC. Translation: CASSLGLAGGYQETQYF.

The rearrangement joins TRBV29-1 to TRBJ2-5; 8 positions agree with TRBD2. V shed 4 bases and J 5 bases; nucleotides not matched to a gene: 9. The CDR3 spans 14 residues. From germline, CDR1 is SQVTM and CDR2 ANQGSEA. The CDR3 bases are TGCAGCGTTGTAAGTCGGGAGGGTCTGGAGACCCAGTACTTC. Protein sequence: CSVVSREGLETQYF.

The chain employs TRBV4-3 and TRBJ1-2; D is perhaps TRBD1 (5 bases). In germline, CDR1 is LGHNA, CDR2 YSLEER. The CDR3 contains 16 residues. V dropped 0 bases and J dropped 5 bases, with 16 bases sitting between them. DNA of the CDR3: TGCGCCAGCAGCCAAGATACGGGGGTTGGGGAGTATGGCTACACCTTC. Protein product: CASSQDTGVGEYGYTF.

This sequence joins TRBV5-4 and TRBJ1-3; 8 bases map to TRBD1. The ends lost 4 bases at V and 3 bases at J; junction bases unmatched: 9. This CDR3 region has 16 residues. Germline V gene lookup returns CDR1 SGHNT and CDR2 YYREEE (reference sequence). The CDR3 DNA reads TGTGCCAGCAGCAACCTACAGGGGGGTTTTGGAAACACCATATATTTT. This translates into CASSNLQGGFGNTIYF. Complete variable domain (other parts from reference TRBV5-4 and TRBJ1-3): ETGVTQSPTHLIKTRGQQVTLRCSSQSGHNTVSWYQQALGQGPQFIFQYYREEENGRGNFPPRFSGLQFPNYSSELNVNALELDDSALYLCASSNLQGGFGNTIYFGEGSWLTVV.

The V and J genes are TRBV29-1 and TRBJ2-1; TRBD1 aligns across 10 bases. The CDR3 consists of 13 residues. With 6 bases clipped from V and 8 bases from J, the junction kept 7 bases outside the gene matches. Germline V CDR1 and CDR2: SQVTM, ANQGSEA. The CDR3 sequence is CSVSGQGRHEQFF. In DNA, the CDR3 is TGCAGCGTCTCGGGACAGGGGAGGCATGAGCAGTTCTTC.